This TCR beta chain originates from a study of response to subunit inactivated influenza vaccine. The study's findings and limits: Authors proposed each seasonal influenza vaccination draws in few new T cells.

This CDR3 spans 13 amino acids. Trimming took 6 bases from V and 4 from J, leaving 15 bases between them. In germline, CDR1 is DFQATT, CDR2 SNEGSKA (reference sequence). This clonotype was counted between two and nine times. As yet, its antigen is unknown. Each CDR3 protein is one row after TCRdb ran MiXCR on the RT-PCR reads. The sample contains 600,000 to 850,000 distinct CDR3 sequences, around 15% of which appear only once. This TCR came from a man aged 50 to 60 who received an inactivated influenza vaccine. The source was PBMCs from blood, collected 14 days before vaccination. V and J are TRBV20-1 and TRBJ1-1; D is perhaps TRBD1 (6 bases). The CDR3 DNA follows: TGCAGTGCGGCGGACAGCTTGGGCACTGAAGCTTTCTTT. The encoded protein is CSAADSLGTEAFF.